These 18 T cell receptor beta chains share one sample of origin, sequenced in a study of T cell responses to AZD1222 COVID-19 vaccine. The protocol was immunoSEQ multiplex PCR, while the TCRdb copy is restricted to in-frame clones and leaves out a portion. The repertoire holds about 53,000 clones, with around 90% as singletons. The source material was peripheral blood, sampled 28 days after the second AZD1222 dose. These receptors came from an adult who received the AZD1222 COVID-19 vaccine.

The chain combines TRBV5-4 with TRBJ2-7; the match to TRBD2 covers 7 bases. Germline CDR1 reads SGHNT; CDR2 reads YYREEE (reference sequence). This CDR3 has 15 residues. Losses at the gene ends were 6 bases for V and 2 bases for J; bases not matched to a gene: 11. The CDR3 here is CASTPAGDLPYEQYF. CDR3 in DNA: TGTGCCAGCACTCCTGCGGGGGACCTCCCCTACGAGCAGTACTTC.

The gene calls are TRBV11-3 and TRBJ1-1; D is unclear. The CDR3 is 14 residues long. V was pared by 1 base and J by 0 bases, with 6 bases between. Per germline, CDR1 SGHNT and CDR2 YENEEA. CDR3 coding DNA: TGTGCCAGCAGCTTAGGGGAAATGAACACTGAAGCTTTCTTT. This sequence encodes CASSLGEMNTEAFF.

The chain is built from TRBV5-1 and TRBJ2-6, with D possibly being TRBD1 or TRBD2 (5 bases each). CDR1 is SGHRS and CDR2 is YFSETQ in the germline V gene. Trimming stripped 0 bases from V and 0 bases from J, with 7 bases between. There are 16 residues in the CDR3. The CDR3 DNA sequence: TGCGCCAGCAGCTTGGGGGGGAGCTCTGGGGCCAACGTCCTGACTTTC. Its translation: CASSLGGSSGANVLTF.

The chain has TRBV7-9 and TRBJ1-5; D perhaps matches TRBD1 (6 bases). CDR1 SEHNR and CDR2 FQNEAQ come from the germline V gene (reference sequence). With 3 bases removed from V and 7 bases from J, the gap between germline ends came to 13 bases. The CDR3 covers 14 residues. CDR3 residues: CASSLGAGAQPQHF. The CDR3 DNA follows: TGTGCCAGCAGCTTGGGGGCGGGGGCGCAGCCCCAGCATTTT.

The CDR3 loop reads CASIKAGIRETQYF. The CDR3 coding sequence is TGTGCCAGCATCAAAGCCGGGATACGGGAGACCCAGTACTTC. This chain joins TRBV28 and TRBJ2-5, with TRBD2 as a possible D gene (5 bases). V was trimmed by 7 bases and J by 5 bases, leaving 17 bases between them. The CDR3 has 14 residues. Per germline, CDR1 MDHEN and CDR2 SYDVKM.

This chain uses TRBV27 with TRBJ1-6; no reliable D call. This CDR3 is built from 15 residues. The germline V and J ends were trimmed by 5 bases and 13 bases, with 21 bases remaining between them. Germline CDR1 reads MNHEY; CDR2 reads SMNVEV (reference sequence). The DNA for the CDR3 is TGTGCCAGCAGTCCCGACGGGAATTCAAATAGGCCCCTCCACTTT. Its protein product is CASSPDGNSNRPLHF.

The chain has TRBV9 and TRBJ1-2; TRBD1 is a possible D gene (5 bases). This CDR3 has 15 amino acids. Trimming left V 4 bases short and J 6 bases short, with 19 bases between. Germline-derived CDR1 and CDR2 are SGDLS and YYNGEE. CDR3 amino acids: CASSPIRQGSDGYTF. The CDR3 DNA is TGTGCCAGCAGCCCCATCCGGCAGGGCTCGGATGGCTACACCTTC.

The CDR3 DNA follows: TGCAGTCTTGGCCTCACAGATACGCAGTATTTT. Residues: CSLGLTDTQYF. V gene TRBV20-1 combines with J gene TRBJ2-3, with D uncertain. The V end lost 8 bases, the J end lost 2 bases, and 8 bases lay between the germline ends. Germline assignment: CDR1 DFQATT and CDR2 SNEGSKA (reference sequence). The CDR3 has 11 residues.

The J gene is TRBJ2-3, the V gene TRBV7-2, with D uncertain. The CDR3 has 15 residues. Germline CDR1 reads SGHTA; CDR2 reads FQGNSA. Trimming took off 1 base at V and 1 base at J, with 9 bases between the two ends. CDR3 coding DNA: TGTGCCAGCAGCTTAGAGGCTTCTGGCACAGATACGCAGTATTTT. This sequence encodes CASSLEASGTDTQYF.

V usage is TRBV28 and J usage is TRBJ2-3; 10 bases align to TRBD1. This CDR3 has 14 amino acids. CDR1 and CDR2 from the germline V gene are MDHEN and SYDVKM. J lost 6 bases, V lost 5 bases, and 5 bases had no gene match. The CDR3: CASSPWTGGDTQYF. The CDR3 bases are TGTGCCAGCAGTCCCTGGACAGGGGGGGATACGCAGTATTTT.

This clone was found once. V gene TRBV27 combines with J gene TRBJ2-3; a possible D gene is TRBD2 (6 bases). CDR1 and CDR2 (germline): MNHEY, SMNVEV (reference sequence). V was clipped by 0 bases and J by 2 bases, with 9 bases between them. This CDR3 is built from 15 residues. The CDR3 coding sequence is TGTGCCAGCAGTTTATCTAGCGGCAACACAGATACGCAGTATTTT. It is translated as CASSLSSGNTDTQYF.

V and J are TRBV11-2 and TRBJ2-6; no reliable D call. Germline CDR1 is SGHAT and CDR2 is FQNNGV. CDR3 length equals 14 residues. Deletions cut 4 bases from V and 0 bases from J, with 4 bases between. The CDR3 protein is CASSSGSGANVLTF. CDR3 nucleotides: TGTGCCAGCAGCTCCGGCTCTGGGGCCAACGTCCTGACTTTC.

V and J are TRBV24-1 and TRBJ2-1; 7 bases map to TRBD1. Per the germline V gene, CDR1 is KGHDR and CDR2 is SFDVKD. V dropped 3 bases and J dropped 2; count of bases not matched to a gene: 6. The CDR3 sequence is 16 residues long. CDR3 sequence reads: CATSDIGQATYNEQFF. CDR3 coding DNA: TGTGCCACCAGTGATATAGGACAGGCGACCTACAATGAGCAGTTCTTC.

The chain employs TRBV2 and TRBJ2-1, with TRBD2 matching over 7 bases. Germline loops: CDR1 SNHLY, CDR2 FYNNEI. CDR3 length: 15 amino acids. Trimming at V came to 1 base and at J to 0 bases, leaving 0 bases not matched to a gene. This CDR3 reads CASSEGGSSYNEQFF. The CDR3 region has the DNA TGTGCCAGCAGTGAAGGCGGGAGCTCCTACAATGAGCAGTTCTTC.

This sequence joins TRBV5-6 and TRBJ2-1, with D possibly TRBD2 on 5 matching bases. CDR1 and CDR2 (germline): SGHDT, YYEEEE. The germline V and J ends were trimmed by 2 bases and 4 bases, with 7 bases remaining between them. The CDR3 totals 13 residues. CDR3 in DNA: TGTGCCAGCAGCTTTCGGGGATACAATGAGCAGTTCTTC. Encoded protein: CASSFRGYNEQFF. The full variable domain, with the rest looked up from reference TRBV5-6 and TRBJ2-1, is DAGVTQSPTHLIKTRGQQVTLRCSPKSGHDTVSWYQQALGQGPQFIFQYYEEEERQRGNFPDRFSGHQFPNYSSELNVNALLLGDSALYLCASSFRGYNEQFFGPGTRLTVL.

The gene calls are TRBV27 and TRBJ2-7, with a tentative D call TRBD2 (6 bases). This CDR3 contains 14 residues. Germline V gene data show CDR1 as MNHEY and CDR2 as SMNVEV (reference sequence). The V gene lost 5 bases and the J gene lost 0 bases, with 11 bases spanning the gap. The CDR3 DNA is TGTGCCAGCAGTAGAACCGGGAGCTCCTACGAGCAGTACTTC. Its protein product is CASSRTGSSYEQYF.

The chain has TRBV9 and TRBJ2-3; 7 bases map to TRBD2. This CDR3 is 14 amino acids long. Looked up from germline, CDR1 is SGDLS and CDR2 is YYNGEE. J gave up 2 bases and V 2 bases, and 2 bases lay outside the gene matches. The DNA of the CDR3 is TGTGCCAGCAGCGTCCGGGGGGACACAGATACGCAGTATTTT. Translated, it gives CASSVRGDTDTQYF. Complete variable domain (other parts from reference TRBV9 and TRBJ2-3): DSGVTQTPKHLITATGQRVTLRCSPRSGDLSVYWYQQSLDQGLQFLIQYYNGEERAKGNILERFSAQQFPDLHSELNLSSLELGDSALYFCASSVRGDTDTQYFGPGTRLTVL.

The V gene is TRBV5-6, the J gene TRBJ2-7; the D gene is possibly TRBD1 (7 bases). This CDR3 region has 17 residues. Germline V lookup: CDR1 SGHDT, CDR2 YYEEEE. V gave up 0 bases and J gave up 3 bases, with 19 bases separating them. The CDR3 reads CASSLAEGAKGGYEQYF. The CDR3 DNA is TGTGCCAGCAGCTTGGCCGAGGGGGCCAAGGGAGGCTACGAGCAGTACTTC.